Listed here is a single TCR beta chain. Antigen: not known. Reverse transcription of about 0.5 to 1 ug RNA used random hexamers. Amplification of TCR beta CDR3 across 54 Vbeta and 13 Jbeta was performed with immunoSEQ multiplex PCR. TCRdb redid the calling of the immunoSEQ multiplex PCR reads with MiXCR, one entry per CDR3 protein. Counted here are approximately 280,000 distinct CDR3 sequences, roughly 81% occurring once; the ten biggest clones make up about 0.11%. Germline V lookup: CDR1 MNHEY, CDR2 SVGAGI. Trimming cost V 0 bases and J 3 bases, with 8 bases left between them. The CDR3 is 14 residues long. The sample is drawn from a study of CD8 T cells in Susac syndrome. Study-wide findings and caveats: As the study acknowledged, the number of individuals in its TCR sequencing and HLA analysis was relatively small.

TCR beta was sequenced from blood CD8+ and CD4+ T cells. Stable or active relapsing-remitting multiple sclerosis, untreated and meeting revised McDonald criteria, defined the controls. The sample comprised CD8+ T cells from PBMCs. The clonotype was recovered from a human donor with multiple sclerosis. The V and J genes are TRBV6-5 and TRBJ1-1; D not resolved. The CDR3, as DNA: TGTGCCAGCAGTTACTCCCGTGCGCACACTGAAGCTTTCTTT. It is translated as CASSYSRAHTEAFF.